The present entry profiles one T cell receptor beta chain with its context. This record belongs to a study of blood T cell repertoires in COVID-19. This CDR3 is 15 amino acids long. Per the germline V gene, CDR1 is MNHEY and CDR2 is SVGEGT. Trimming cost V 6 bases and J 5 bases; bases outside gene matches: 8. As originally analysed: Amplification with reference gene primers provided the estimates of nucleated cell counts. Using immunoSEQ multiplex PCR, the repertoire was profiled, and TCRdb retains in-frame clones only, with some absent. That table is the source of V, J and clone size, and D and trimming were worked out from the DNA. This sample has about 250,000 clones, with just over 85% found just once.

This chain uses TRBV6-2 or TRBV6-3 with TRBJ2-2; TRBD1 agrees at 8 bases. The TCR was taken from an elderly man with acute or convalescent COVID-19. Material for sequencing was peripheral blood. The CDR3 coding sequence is TGTGCCAGCAGCCCCAGACAGGGGATGACCGGGGAGCTGTTTTTT. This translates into CASSPRQGMTGELFF.